The rows below give T cell receptor beta chains drawn from one sample of a study of CD8 T cells in Susac syndrome. From the immunoSEQ multiplex PCR reads, TCRdb called clonotypes with MiXCR, one entry per CDR3 protein. Among about 160,000 distinct CDR3 sequences, 85% to 95% were seen once, and the ten largest hold more than 0.11%. Specimen: CD4+ T cells from PBMCs. Source of these receptors: a human donor in good health. Each CDR3 is given with its conserved first and last residue. The D gene is left open where the match is weak. For some rows the clone size is stated as once, few or many, or as a class when expanded; others skip it.

v_call	d_call	clone_size	j_call	cdr3_nt	cdr3_aa
TRBV7-2	NA	NA	TRBJ1-3	TGTGCCAGCAGCTCCCCCAGCCTTGGAAACACCATATATTTT	CASSSPSLGNTIYF
TRBV2	TRBD1	NA	TRBJ1-2	TGTGCCAGCAGTGACGCAGGGGGTGTCAACTATGGCTACACCTTC	CASSDAGGVNYGYTF
TRBV4-2	NA	NA	TRBJ2-7	TGTGCCAGCAGCCAAGAGAACAGGGGGGGCTACGAGCAGTACTTC	CASSQENRGGYEQYF
TRBV9	NA	few	TRBJ2-7	TGTGCCAGCAGCCCCGGGGGAGTTTCTTACGAGCAGTACTTC	CASSPGGVSYEQYF
TRBV3-1	NA	NA	TRBJ1-2	TGTGCCAGCAGCCCCATGTCTAACTATGGCTACACCTTC	CASSPMSNYGYTF
TRBV11-2	NA	NA	TRBJ2-6	TGTGCCAGCAGCTTTCCCCTCATCTCTGGGGCCAACGTCCTGACTTTC	CASSFPLISGANVLTF
TRBV3-1	NA	NA	TRBJ1-2	TGTGCCAGCAGCCACCCCGGTAGGGCCCATGGCTACACCTTC	CASSHPGRAHGYTF
TRBV6-6	TRBD1	NA	TRBJ1-3	TGTGCCAGCACCGACAGGGGGTTAGGAAACACCATATATTTT	CASTDRGLGNTIYF
TRBV5-1	NA	NA	TRBJ1-2	TGCGCCAGCAGCTTATCGGCAGGGCCTAACTATGGCTACACCTTC	CASSLSAGPNYGYTF
TRBV19	NA	NA	TRBJ1-5	TGTGCCAGTAGTCCCCCGAGGGGCCAGAATAGCAATCAGCCCCAGCATTTT	CASSPPRGQNSNQPQHF
TRBV29-1	TRBD2	NA	TRBJ2-5	TGCAGCGTTGGCGGGGGGCCGGAGACCCAGTACTTC	CSVGGGPETQYF
TRBV3-1	NA	NA	TRBJ2-2	TGTGCCAGCAGCCCCCGTGCCTCCCTCGGGGAGCTGTTTTTT	CASSPRASLGELFF
TRBV6-1	NA	NA	TRBJ2-3	TGTGCCAGCAGGATCTTAACAGGGAGTAAGGATACGCAGTATTTT	CASRILTGSKDTQYF
TRBV4-1	NA	NA	TRBJ1-2	TGCGCCAGCACCCGGGGGGATCACGCCTATGGCTACACCTTC	CASTRGDHAYGYTF
TRBV19	TRBD1	NA	TRBJ2-7	TGTGCCAGTTCGGACAGGGGAGCCTACGAGCAGTACTTC	CASSDRGAYEQYF
TRBV7-2	NA	NA	TRBJ2-5	TGTGCCAGCAGCATGATTAGAGTCGACGAGACCCAGTACTTC	CASSMIRVDETQYF
TRBV7-9	TRBD1	once	TRBJ1-4	TGTGCCAGCAGCCCTACAGGGGGCCGGGGAAAACTGTTTTTT	CASSPTGGRGKLFF
TRBV28	NA	NA	TRBJ1-2	TGTGCCAGCAGTTTGGGTCCCCTCGGTCCCAACTATGGCTACACCTTC	CASSLGPLGPNYGYTF
TRBV12-3/TRBV12-4	NA	NA	TRBJ2-2	TGTGCCAGCAGTCGGGGGGCCCCCGGGGAGCTGTTTTTT	CASSRGAPGELFF
TRBV7-2	NA	NA	TRBJ2-5	TGTGCCAGCAGCTCTAGGGGGGGGGCGGGCCAAGAGACCCAGTACTTC	CASSSRGGAGQETQYF
TRBV18	TRBD2	NA	TRBJ2-3	TGTGCCAGCTCACCCCGGACTAGCGGGGCCGCAGATACGCAGTATTTT	CASSPRTSGAADTQYF
TRBV5-1	TRBD1	NA	TRBJ2-7	TGCGCCAGCAGCCCCGGGACAGGGGTGGCGTACGAGCAGTACTTC	CASSPGTGVAYEQYF
TRBV29-1	TRBD1	NA	TRBJ2-5	TGCAGCGTTCCACAGGGGAGAGGAGAGACCCAGTACTTC	CSVPQGRGETQYF
TRBV15	TRBD2	NA	TRBJ2-6	TGTGCCACCAGCAGAAGAGGGACGGAGGGAGGGTCTGGGGCCAACGTCCTGACTTTC	CATSRRGTEGGSGANVLTF
TRBV20-1	NA	once	TRBJ2-1	TGCAGTGCTAGCAGCGGCTCGAATGAGCAGTTCTTC	CSASSGSNEQFF
TRBV20-1	NA	NA	TRBJ2-7	TGCAGTGCTAGACCTCCGGAGTTCTACGAGCAGTACTTC	CSARPPEFYEQYF
TRBV7-3	NA	NA	TRBJ2-2	TGTGCCAGCAGCCCCATTAGGACCGGGGAGCTGTTTTTT	CASSPIRTGELFF
TRBV5-1	NA	once	TRBJ2-7	TGCGCCAGCAAGGACTCGTACGAGCAGTACTTC	CASKDSYEQYF
TRBV2	TRBD1	once	TRBJ2-4	TGTGCCAGCAGTGTAAGACAGGGAGCCAAAAACATTCAGTACTTC	CASSVRQGAKNIQYF
TRBV6-2/TRBV6-3	NA	NA	TRBJ2-3	TGTGCCAGCAGTTACAGAAGGGATACGCAGTATTTT	CASSYRRDTQYF
TRBV2	NA	NA	TRBJ1-6	TGTGCCAGCAGTGAAGCGCTTCGTTCGGGTAATTCACCCCTCCACTTT	CASSEALRSGNSPLHF
TRBV5-1	NA	once	TRBJ1-4	TGCGCCAGCAGCTCACCGGATTTCGCCGAGGAACTGTTTTTT	CASSSPDFAEELFF
TRBV5-1	NA	NA	TRBJ2-5	TGCGCCAGCAGCCTGTCAGGTCGCGAAGAGACCCAGTACTTC	CASSLSGREETQYF
TRBV6-5	TRBD2	NA	TRBJ2-7	TGTGCCAGCAGCCGAGCGGGGGGGGCCTACGAGCAGTACTTC	CASSRAGGAYEQYF
TRBV7-2	TRBD1	NA	TRBJ1-1	TGTGCCAGCAGCTCACAGGGGGCTGGAAGTCGAGCTTTCTTT	CASSSQGAGSRAFF
TRBV29-1	NA	NA	TRBJ1-2	TGCAGCGTTGACCTACGAGGTGGCTACACCTTC	CSVDLRGGYTF
TRBV5-5	NA	NA	TRBJ2-3	TGTGCCAGCAGCTTGGAGTTTACAGATACGCAGTATTTT	CASSLEFTDTQYF
TRBV3-1	NA	NA	TRBJ2-1	TGTGCCAGCAGCTATTCAGGATACAATGAGCAGTTCTTC	CASSYSGYNEQFF
TRBV5-1	NA	NA	TRBJ1-1	TGCGCCAGCAGCTTGGGGGGTCAGGAAAACACTGAAGCTTTCTTT	CASSLGGQENTEAFF
TRBV10-3	NA	NA	TRBJ1-3	TGTGCCATCAGTGCCACCTCAGGGACTGGAAACACCATATATTTT	CAISATSGTGNTIYF
TRBV19	NA	few	TRBJ2-7	TGTGCCAGTACTGGCGATCCCAGCTCCTACGAGCAGTACTTC	CASTGDPSSYEQYF
TRBV20-1	NA	NA	TRBJ2-3	TGCAGTGCTAGAGGGGCGAGCACAGATACGCAGTATTTT	CSARGASTDTQYF
TRBV29-1	NA	NA	TRBJ2-7	TGCAGCGTTAAGGACATCTACGAGCAGTACTTC	CSVKDIYEQYF
TRBV6-5	TRBD1	NA	TRBJ2-7	TGTGCCAGCAGTCGACAGGGGGTTCACGAGCAGTACTTC	CASSRQGVHEQYF
TRBV7-2	NA	NA	TRBJ2-7	TGTGCCAGCAGCTCCCGGGGCGAGCAGTACTTC	CASSSRGEQYF
TRBV24-1	NA	NA	TRBJ2-3	TGTGCCACCAGTGATCCACGGGGGAGCACAGATACGCAGTATTTT	CATSDPRGSTDTQYF
TRBV5-1	NA	NA	TRBJ2-7	TGCGCCAGCAGCTTTTCCGGTTACGAGCAGTACTTC	CASSFSGYEQYF
TRBV20-1	NA	NA	TRBJ1-4	TGCAGTGCTAGAGAGGGCCTCGGGGATGAAAAACTGTTTTTT	CSAREGLGDEKLFF
TRBV18	NA	few	TRBJ1-2	TGTGCCAGCTCACAGGATAACTATGGCTACACCTTC	CASSQDNYGYTF
TRBV6-2/TRBV6-3	NA	NA	TRBJ1-2	TGTGCCAGCAGTTTGACCGACGTCTATGGCTACACCTTC	CASSLTDVYGYTF
TRBV11-1	NA	NA	TRBJ2-1	TGTGCCAGCAGCTTATCGAAAGGCATTTTGTACAATGAGCAGTTCTTC	CASSLSKGILYNEQFF
TRBV30	TRBD1	NA	TRBJ1-6	TGTGCCTGGAGTTTCCGGACAGGGGTAAATTCACCCCTCCACTTT	CAWSFRTGVNSPLHF
TRBV7-3	TRBD2	NA	TRBJ2-3	TGTGCCAGCAGCTTAGCGGGGGGGATCACAGATACGCAGTATTTT	CASSLAGGITDTQYF
TRBV6-2/TRBV6-3	NA	once	TRBJ2-7	TGTGCCAGCAGTTACTCGGGGACTCCATCGGAGCAGTACTTC	CASSYSGTPSEQYF